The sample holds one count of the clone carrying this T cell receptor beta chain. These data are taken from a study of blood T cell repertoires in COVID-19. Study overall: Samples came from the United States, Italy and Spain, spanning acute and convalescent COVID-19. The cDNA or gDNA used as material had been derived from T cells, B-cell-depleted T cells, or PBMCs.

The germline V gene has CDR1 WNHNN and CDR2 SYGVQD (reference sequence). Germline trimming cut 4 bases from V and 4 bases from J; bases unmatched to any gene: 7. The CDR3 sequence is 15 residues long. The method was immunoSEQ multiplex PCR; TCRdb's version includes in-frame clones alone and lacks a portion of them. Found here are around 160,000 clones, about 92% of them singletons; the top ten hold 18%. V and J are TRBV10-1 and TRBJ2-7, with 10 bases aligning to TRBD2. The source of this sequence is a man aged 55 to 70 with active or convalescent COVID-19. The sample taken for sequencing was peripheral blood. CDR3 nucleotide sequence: TGCGCCAGCAGTGCGGAACTAGCGGGAATTTACGAGCAGTACTTC. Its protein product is CASSAELAGIYEQYF.